The clone carrying this TCR beta chain appeared many times. Its antigen is unknown. The sample is drawn from a study of T cells in Graves' hyperthyroidism and ophthalmopathy. Overall study context: Blood was drawn when the patient was first diagnosed and still untreated. The study, taken as a whole, reports: Ophthalmopathy was told apart from stable hyperthyroidism by a 13 V-J model. In the blood, most expanded thyroid clonotypes above 0.001 appeared as well.

Amplified TCR beta CDR3 regions came from RNA transcripts. The HTBI primer set was used in a first-round RT-PCR of the TCR CDR3. A single record per CDR3 protein comes from TCRdb applying MiXCR to the multiplex PCR reads. Among around 620,000 distinct CDR3 sequences, 15% to 20% were seen once, and the ten largest hold less than 4.5%. Deletions cut 7 bases from V and 6 bases from J, with 10 bases between. The CDR3 has 12 amino acids. CDR1 and CDR2 (germline): MNHEY, SMNVEV (reference sequence). Sequencing was carried out using blood. The genes are TRBV27 and TRBJ2-1; either TRBD1 or TRBD2 may supply D (5 bases each). This sequence originates from a woman between 25 and 40 years old with Graves' hyperthyroidism. The CDR3 nucleotides are TGTGCCAGCAAGGGGCTAGCCAATGAGCAGTTCTTC. Amino acid sequence: CASKGLANEQFF.